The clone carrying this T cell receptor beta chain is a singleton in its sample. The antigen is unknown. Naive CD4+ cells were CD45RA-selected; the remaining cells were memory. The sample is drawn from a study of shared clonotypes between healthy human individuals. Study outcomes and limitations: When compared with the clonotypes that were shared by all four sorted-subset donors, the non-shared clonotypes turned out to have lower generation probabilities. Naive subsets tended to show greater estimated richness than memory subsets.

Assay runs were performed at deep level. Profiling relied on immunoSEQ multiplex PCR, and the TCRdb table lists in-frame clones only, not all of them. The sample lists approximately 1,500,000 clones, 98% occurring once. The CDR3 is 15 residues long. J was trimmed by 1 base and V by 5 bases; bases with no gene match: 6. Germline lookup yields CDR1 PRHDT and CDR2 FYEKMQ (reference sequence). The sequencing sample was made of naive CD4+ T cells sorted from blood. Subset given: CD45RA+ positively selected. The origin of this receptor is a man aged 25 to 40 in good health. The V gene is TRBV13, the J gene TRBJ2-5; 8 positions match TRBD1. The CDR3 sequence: CASSPPGTGQETQYF. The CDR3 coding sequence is TGTGCCAGCAGCCCCCCCGGGACAGGCCAAGAGACCCAGTACTTC.